This TCR beta chain was observed in a study of blood T cell repertoires in COVID-19. Study-wide context: PBMCs, B-cell-depleted T cells, or T cells were the source of the cDNA or gDNA that made up the material.

In the original analysis: The assay estimated nucleated cells by amplifying reference gene primers. TCRdb keeps only in-frame clones here, not all; method: immunoSEQ multiplex PCR. D and trimming come from the DNA, and the V and J calls and clone size come from that table. Of about 200,000 clones in the sample, 86% were seen once. The trim removed 8 bases at V and 5 bases at J, leaving 17 bases unmatched. CDR3 length equals 16 residues. Germline CDR1 reads MDHEN; CDR2 reads SYDVKM. This receptor was taken from an elderly man with acute or convalescent COVID-19. The chain recombines TRBV28 with TRBJ1-1; 7 bases line up with TRBD1. Sequenced input: peripheral blood. Here the CDR3 DNA reads TGTGCCAGCCCCCCTAACAGGGGAAGGGATCAAACTGAAGCTTTCTTT. Its translation: CASPPNRGRDQTEAFF.